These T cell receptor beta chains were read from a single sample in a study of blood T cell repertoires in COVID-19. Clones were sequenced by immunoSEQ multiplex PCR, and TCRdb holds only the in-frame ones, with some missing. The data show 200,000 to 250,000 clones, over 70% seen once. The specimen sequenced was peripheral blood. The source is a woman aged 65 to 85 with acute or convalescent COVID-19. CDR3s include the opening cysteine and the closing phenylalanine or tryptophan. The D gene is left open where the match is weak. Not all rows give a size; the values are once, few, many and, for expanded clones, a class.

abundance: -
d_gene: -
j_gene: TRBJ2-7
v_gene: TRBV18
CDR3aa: CASSPTSSDYEQYF
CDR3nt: TGTGCCAGCTCCCCGACTAGTTCAGACTACGAGCAGTACTTC

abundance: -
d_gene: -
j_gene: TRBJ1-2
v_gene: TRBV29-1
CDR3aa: CSVVLGTSTGGGYTF
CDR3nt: TGCAGCGTTGTGCTGGGGACATCCACGGGGGGTGGCTACACCTTC

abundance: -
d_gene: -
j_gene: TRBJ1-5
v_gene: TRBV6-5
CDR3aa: CASSYSSPRGQPQHF
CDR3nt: TGTGCCAGCAGTTACTCTTCCCCAAGGGGTCAGCCCCAGCATTTT

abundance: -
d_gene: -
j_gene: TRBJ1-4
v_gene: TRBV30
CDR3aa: CAWTVWGLGEKLFF
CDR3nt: TGTGCCTGGACTGTTTGGGGGCTCGGTGAAAAACTGTTTTTT

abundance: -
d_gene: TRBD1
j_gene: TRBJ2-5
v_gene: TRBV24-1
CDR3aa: CATSDSGQDLGETQYF
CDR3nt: TGTGCCACCAGTGATTCCGGACAGGACCTGGGTGAGACCCAGTACTTC

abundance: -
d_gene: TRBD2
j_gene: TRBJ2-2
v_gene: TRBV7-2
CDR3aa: CASGLAGHTGELFF
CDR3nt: TGTGCCAGTGGACTAGCGGGGCACACCGGGGAGCTGTTTTTT

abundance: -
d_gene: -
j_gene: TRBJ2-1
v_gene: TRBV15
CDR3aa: CATSRQNRAGDEQFF
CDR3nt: TGTGCCACCAGCAGACAAAACAGGGCTGGCGATGAGCAGTTCTTC

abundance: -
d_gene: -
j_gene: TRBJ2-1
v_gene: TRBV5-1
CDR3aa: CASSLVGAHEQFF
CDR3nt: TGCGCCAGCAGCTTGGTGGGGGCCCATGAGCAGTTCTTC

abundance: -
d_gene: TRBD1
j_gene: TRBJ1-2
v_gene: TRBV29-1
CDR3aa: CSVVTGGGGYTF
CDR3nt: TGCAGCGTTGTGACAGGGGGCGGAGGCTACACCTTC

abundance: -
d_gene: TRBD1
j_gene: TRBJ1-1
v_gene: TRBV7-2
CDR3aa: CASRPGTGKTEAFF
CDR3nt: TGTGCCAGCAGGCCCGGGACAGGGAAGACTGAAGCTTTCTTT

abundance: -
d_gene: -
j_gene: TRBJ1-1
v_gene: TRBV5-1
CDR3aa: CASSLAPLDTAREAFF
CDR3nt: TGCGCCAGCAGCTTGGCCCCCCTCGACACGGCTCGCGAAGCTTTCTTT

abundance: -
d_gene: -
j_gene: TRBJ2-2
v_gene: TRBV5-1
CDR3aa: CASSSLGTNTGELFF
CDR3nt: TGCGCCAGCAGCAGCCTCGGTACGAACACCGGGGAGCTGTTTTTT

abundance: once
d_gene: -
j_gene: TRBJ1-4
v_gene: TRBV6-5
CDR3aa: CASRTLTNEKLFF
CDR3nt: TGTGCCAGCAGGACTCTCACTAATGAAAAACTGTTTTTT

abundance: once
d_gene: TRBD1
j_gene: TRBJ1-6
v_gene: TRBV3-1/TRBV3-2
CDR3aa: CASSPRQGGNSPLHF
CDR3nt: TGTGCCAGCAGCCCGCGACAGGGAGGTAATTCACCCCTCCACTTT

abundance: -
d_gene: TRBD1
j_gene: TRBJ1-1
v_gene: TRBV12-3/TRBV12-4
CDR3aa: CASSSGQAAGAFF
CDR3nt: TGTGCCAGCAGTTCGGGACAGGCGGCGGGGGCTTTCTTT

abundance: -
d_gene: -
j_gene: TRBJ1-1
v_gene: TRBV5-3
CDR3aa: CARSLSQGGSNTEAFF
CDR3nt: TGTGCCAGAAGCTTGAGCCAGGGAGGGAGTAACACTGAAGCTTTCTTT

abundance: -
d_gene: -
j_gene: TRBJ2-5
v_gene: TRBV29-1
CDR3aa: CSVDGGPRRETQYF
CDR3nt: TGCAGCGTTGACGGCGGGCCCCGCCGGGAGACCCAGTACTTC

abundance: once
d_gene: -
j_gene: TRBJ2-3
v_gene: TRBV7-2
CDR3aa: CASSLVWAGGRDTQYF
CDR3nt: TGTGCCAGCAGCTTAGTGTGGGCGGGCGGTCGGGATACGCAGTATTTT

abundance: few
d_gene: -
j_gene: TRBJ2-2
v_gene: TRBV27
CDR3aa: CASNLRAQGGELFF
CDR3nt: TGTGCCAGCAATCTCAGGGCCCAAGGCGGGGAGCTGTTTTTT

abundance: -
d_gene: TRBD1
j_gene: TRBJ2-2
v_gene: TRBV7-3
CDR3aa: CASSFRGLAGELFF
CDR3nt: TGTGCCAGCAGCTTCAGGGGGTTGGCCGGGGAGCTGTTTTTT

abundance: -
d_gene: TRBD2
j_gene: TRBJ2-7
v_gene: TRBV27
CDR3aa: CASSLSGAGGGPREQYF
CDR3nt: TGTGCCAGCAGTTTAAGCGGCGCGGGGGGCGGTCCGAGGGAGCAGTACTTC

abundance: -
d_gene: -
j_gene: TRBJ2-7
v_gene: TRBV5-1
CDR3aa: CASSLGSGNSYEQYF
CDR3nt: TGCGCCAGCAGCTTGGGCTCCGGGAACTCCTACGAGCAGTACTTC

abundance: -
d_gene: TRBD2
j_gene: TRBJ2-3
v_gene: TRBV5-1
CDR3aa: CASSTRRGGTDTQYF
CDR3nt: TGCGCCAGCAGCACCCGACGGGGGGGCACAGATACGCAGTATTTT

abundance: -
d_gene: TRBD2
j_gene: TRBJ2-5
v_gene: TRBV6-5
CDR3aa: CASSLTSSQETQYF
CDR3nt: TGTGCCAGCAGTTTGACTAGCTCTCAAGAGACCCAGTACTTC

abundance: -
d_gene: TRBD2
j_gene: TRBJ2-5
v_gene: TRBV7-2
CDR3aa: CASSYPSGGAKTQYF
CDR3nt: TGTGCCAGCAGCTATCCTAGCGGGGGGGCTAAGACCCAGTACTTC

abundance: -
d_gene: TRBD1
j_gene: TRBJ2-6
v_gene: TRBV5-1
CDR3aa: CASSTQGAGANVLTF
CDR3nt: TGCGCCAGCAGCACGCAGGGGGCTGGGGCCAACGTCCTGACTTTC

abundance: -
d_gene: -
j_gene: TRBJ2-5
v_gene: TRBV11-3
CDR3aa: CASSPRAGSGETQYF
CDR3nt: TGTGCCAGCAGCCCTCGGGCAGGGTCAGGGGAGACCCAGTACTTC

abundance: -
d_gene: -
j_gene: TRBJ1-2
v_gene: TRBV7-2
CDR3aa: CASSLAEEVVGGGYTF
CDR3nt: TGTGCCAGCAGCTTAGCAGAGGAAGTGGTGGGAGGTGGCTACACCTTC

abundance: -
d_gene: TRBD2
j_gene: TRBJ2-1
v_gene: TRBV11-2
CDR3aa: CASSLASGGQFF
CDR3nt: TGTGCCAGCAGCTTAGCTAGCGGGGGGCAGTTCTTC

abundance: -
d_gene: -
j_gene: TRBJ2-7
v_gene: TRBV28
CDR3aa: CASSFPGDEQYF
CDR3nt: TGTGCCAGCAGTTTTCCCGGGGACGAGCAGTACTTC

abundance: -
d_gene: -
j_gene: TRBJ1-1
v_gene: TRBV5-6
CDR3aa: CASSVGEGTEAFF
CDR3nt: TGTGCCAGCAGCGTGGGTGAGGGCACTGAAGCTTTCTTT

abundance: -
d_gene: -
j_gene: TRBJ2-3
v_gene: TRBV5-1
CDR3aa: CASSLDKGPPTDTQYF
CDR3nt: TGCGCCAGCAGCTTGGACAAGGGGCCCCCCACAGATACGCAGTATTTT

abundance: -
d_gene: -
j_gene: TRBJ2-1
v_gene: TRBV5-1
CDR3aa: CASSFLEGEQFF
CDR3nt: TGCGCCAGCAGCTTTCTAGAGGGTGAGCAGTTCTTC

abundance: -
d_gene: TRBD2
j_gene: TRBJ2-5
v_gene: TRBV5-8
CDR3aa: CASSPARGAAETQYF
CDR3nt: TGTGCCAGCAGCCCGGCGCGGGGGGCGGCAGAGACCCAGTACTTC

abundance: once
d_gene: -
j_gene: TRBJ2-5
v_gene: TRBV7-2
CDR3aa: CASSRWDSAETQYF
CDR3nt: TGTGCCAGCAGCCGGTGGGACTCGGCAGAGACCCAGTACTTC

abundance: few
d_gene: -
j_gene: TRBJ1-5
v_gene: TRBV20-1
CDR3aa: CSASGGHSNQPQHF
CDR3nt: TGCAGTGCTAGTGGAGGACATAGCAATCAGCCCCAGCATTTT

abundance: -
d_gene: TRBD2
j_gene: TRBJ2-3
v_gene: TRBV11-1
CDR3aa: CASSSGGSRVTDTQYF
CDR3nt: TGTGCCAGCAGTTCGGGGGGAAGCCGGGTCACAGATACGCAGTATTTT

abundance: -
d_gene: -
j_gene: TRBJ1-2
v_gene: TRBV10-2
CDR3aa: CASSRARDSNYGYTF
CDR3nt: TGCGCCAGCAGCCGAGCGAGAGACTCTAACTATGGCTACACCTTC

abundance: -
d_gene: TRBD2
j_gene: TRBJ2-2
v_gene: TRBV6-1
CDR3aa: CASSATRGGLAGRRAGELFF
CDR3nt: TGTGCCAGCAGTGCCACCCGAGGAGGACTAGCGGGGAGAAGGGCCGGGGAGCTGTTTTTT

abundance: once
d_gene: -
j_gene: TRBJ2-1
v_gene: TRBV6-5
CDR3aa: CASSSRGGGGNEQFF
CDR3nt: TGTGCCAGCAGTTCCCGAGGAGGGGGGGGCAATGAGCAGTTCTTC